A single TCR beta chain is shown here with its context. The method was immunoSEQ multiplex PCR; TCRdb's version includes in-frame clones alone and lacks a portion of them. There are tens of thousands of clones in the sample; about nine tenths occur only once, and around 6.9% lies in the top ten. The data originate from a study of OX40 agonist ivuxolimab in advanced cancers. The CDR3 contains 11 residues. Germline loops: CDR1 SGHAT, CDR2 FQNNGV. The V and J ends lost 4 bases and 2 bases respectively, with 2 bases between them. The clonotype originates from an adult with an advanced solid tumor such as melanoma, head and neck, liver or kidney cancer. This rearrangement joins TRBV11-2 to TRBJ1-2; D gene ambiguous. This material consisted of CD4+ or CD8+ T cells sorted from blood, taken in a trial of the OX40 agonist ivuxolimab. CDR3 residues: CASSSNYGYTF. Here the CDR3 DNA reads TGTGCCAGCAGCTCCAACTATGGCTACACCTTC.